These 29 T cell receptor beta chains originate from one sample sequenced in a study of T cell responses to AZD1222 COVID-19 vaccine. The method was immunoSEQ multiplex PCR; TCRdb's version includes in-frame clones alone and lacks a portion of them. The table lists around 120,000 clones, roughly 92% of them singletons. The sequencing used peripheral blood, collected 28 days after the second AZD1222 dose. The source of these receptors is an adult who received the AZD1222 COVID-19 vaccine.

This chain's CDR3 is CASTRARTGELFF. For the CDR3, the DNA is TGCGCCAGCACCAGAGCCCGGACCGGGGAGCTGTTTTTT. The chain links TRBV10-2 to TRBJ2-2; D gene unclear. Germline CDR1 WSHSY, CDR2 SAAADI. The CDR3 spans 13 residues. Trimming stripped 7 bases from V and 5 bases from J, with 11 bases between.

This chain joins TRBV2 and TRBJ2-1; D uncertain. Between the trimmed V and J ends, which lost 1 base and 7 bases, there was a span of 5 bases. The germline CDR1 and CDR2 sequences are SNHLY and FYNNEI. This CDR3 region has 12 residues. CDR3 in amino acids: CASSEEVNEQFF. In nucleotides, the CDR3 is TGTGCCAGCAGTGAAGAGGTTAATGAGCAGTTCTTC. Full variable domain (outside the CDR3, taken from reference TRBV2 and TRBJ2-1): EPEVTQTPSHQVTQMGQEVILRCVPISNHLYFYWYRQILGQKVEFLVSFYNNEISEKSEIFDDQFSVERPDGSNFTLKIRSTKLEDSAMYFCASSEEVNEQFFGPGTRLTVL.

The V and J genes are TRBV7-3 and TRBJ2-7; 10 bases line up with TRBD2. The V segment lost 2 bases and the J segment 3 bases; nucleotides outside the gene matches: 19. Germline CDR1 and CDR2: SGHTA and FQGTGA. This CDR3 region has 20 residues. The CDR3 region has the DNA TGTGCCAGCAGCTTATTCTCTGGAACTAGCGGGACCTCGACCCTCTACGAGCAGTACTTC. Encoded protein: CASSLFSGTSGTSTLYEQYF.

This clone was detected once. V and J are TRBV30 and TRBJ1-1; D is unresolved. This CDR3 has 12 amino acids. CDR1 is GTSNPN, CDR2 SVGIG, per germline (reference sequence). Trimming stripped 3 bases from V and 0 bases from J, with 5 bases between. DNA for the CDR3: TGTGCCTGGAGGCTGTTGAACACTGAAGCTTTCTTT. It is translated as CAWRLLNTEAFF.

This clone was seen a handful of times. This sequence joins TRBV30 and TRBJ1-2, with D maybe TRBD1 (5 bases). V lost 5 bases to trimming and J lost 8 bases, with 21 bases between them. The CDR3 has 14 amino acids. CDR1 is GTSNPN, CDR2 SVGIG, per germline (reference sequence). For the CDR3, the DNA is TGTGCCTGGGGACTCACCCAGGGACCCGAAGGCTACACCTTC. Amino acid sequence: CAWGLTQGPEGYTF.

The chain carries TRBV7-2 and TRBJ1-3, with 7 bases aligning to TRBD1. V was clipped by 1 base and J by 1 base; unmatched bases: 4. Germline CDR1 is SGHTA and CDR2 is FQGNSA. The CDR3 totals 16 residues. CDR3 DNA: TGTGCCAGCAGCTTAGGGGAACAGGGGTCTGGAAACACCATATATTTT. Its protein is CASSLGEQGSGNTIYF.

Written as DNA, the CDR3 is TGTGCCAGCAGTGAATCTACAGGGGGGGTAACAGATACGCAGTATTTT. Translated, it gives CASSESTGGVTDTQYF. This rearrangement joins TRBV6-1 to TRBJ2-3; weak D call: TRBD1 (8 bases). In germline, CDR1 is MNHNS, CDR2 SASEGT. There are 16 residues in the CDR3. Trimming stripped 2 bases from V and 3 bases from J, with 15 bases between.

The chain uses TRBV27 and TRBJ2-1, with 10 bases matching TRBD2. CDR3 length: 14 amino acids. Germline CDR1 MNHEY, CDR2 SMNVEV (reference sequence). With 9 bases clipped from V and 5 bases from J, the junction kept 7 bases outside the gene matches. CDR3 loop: CASRSGGSHNEQFF. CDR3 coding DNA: TGTGCCAGTCGTAGCGGGGGGTCACACAATGAGCAGTTCTTC.

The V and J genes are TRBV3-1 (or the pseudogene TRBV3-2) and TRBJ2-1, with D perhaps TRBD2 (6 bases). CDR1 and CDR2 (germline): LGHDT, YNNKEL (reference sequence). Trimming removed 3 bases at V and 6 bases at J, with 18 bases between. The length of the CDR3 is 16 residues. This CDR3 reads CASSHLLAGGVNEQFF. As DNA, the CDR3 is TGTGCCAGCAGCCACCTACTAGCCGGAGGTGTCAATGAGCAGTTCTTC.

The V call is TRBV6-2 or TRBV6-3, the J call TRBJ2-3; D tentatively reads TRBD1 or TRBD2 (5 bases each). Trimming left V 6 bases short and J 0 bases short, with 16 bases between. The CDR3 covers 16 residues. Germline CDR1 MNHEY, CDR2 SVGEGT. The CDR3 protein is CASSSAGTTSTDTQYF. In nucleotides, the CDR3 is TGTGCCAGCAGCTCTGCCGGGACGACTAGCACAGATACGCAGTATTTT.

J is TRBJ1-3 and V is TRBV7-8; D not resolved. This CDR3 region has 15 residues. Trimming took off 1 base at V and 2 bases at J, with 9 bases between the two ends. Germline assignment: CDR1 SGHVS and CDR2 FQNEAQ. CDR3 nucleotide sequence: TGTGCCAGCAGCTTAGTGGGTCAGACTGGAAACACCATATATTTT. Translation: CASSLVGQTGNTIYF.

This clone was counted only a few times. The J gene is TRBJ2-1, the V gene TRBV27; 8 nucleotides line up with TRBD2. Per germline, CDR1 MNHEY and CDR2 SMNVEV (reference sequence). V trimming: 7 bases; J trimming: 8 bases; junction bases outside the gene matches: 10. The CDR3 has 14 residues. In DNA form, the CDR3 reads TGTGCCAGCAAAGCGCGGGGGGCCTCCTATGAGCAGTTCTTC. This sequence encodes CASKARGASYEQFF.

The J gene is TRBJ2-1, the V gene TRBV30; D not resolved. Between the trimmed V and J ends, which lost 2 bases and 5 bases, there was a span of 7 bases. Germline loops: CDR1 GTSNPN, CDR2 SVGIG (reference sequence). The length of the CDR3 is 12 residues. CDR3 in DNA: TGTGCCTGGAGTCCCACAGACAATGAGCAGTTCTTC. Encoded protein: CAWSPTDNEQFF.

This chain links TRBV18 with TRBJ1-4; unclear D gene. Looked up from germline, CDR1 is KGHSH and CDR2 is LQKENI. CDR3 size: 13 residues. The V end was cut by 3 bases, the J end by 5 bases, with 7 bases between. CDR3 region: CASSPRGNEKLFF. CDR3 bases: TGTGCCAGCTCACCCCGAGGGAATGAAAAACTGTTTTTT.

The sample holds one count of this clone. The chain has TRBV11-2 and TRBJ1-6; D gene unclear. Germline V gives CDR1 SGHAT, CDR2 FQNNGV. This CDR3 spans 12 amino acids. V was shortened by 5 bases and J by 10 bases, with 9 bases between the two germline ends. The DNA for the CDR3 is TGTGCCAGCAGCCGATCAGAATCACCCCTCCACTTT. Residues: CASSRSESPLHF. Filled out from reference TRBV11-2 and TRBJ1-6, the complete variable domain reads EAGVAQSPRYKIIEKRQSVAFWCNPISGHATLYWYQQILGQGPKLLIQFQNNGVVDDSQLPKDRFSAERLKGVDSTLKIQPAKLEDSAVYLCASSRSESPLHFGNGTRLTVT.

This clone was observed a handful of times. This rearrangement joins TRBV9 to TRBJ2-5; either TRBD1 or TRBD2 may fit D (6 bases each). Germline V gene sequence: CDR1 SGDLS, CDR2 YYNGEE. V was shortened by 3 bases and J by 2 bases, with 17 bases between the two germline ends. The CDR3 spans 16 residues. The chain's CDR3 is CASSATGGRGQETQYF. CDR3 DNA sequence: TGTGCCAGCAGCGCAACCGGGGGCAGGGGACAAGAGACCCAGTACTTC.

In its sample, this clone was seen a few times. This chain's CDR3 is CASSPPRSDTEAFF. The CDR3 DNA reads as TGTGCCAGTAGTCCACCACGGTCGGACACTGAAGCTTTCTTT. The genes are TRBV19 and TRBJ1-1; D not resolved. Germline lookup yields CDR1 LNHDA and CDR2 SQIVND (reference sequence). This CDR3 region has 14 residues. The V end was cut by 5 bases, the J end by 3 bases, with 13 bases between.

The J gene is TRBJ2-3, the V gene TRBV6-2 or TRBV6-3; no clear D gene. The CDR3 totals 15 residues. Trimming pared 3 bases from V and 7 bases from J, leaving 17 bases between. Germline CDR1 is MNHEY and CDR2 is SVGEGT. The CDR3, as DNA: TGTGCCAGCAGTTATCCCGACTCAGTTCCGAATACGCAGTATTTT. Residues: CASSYPDSVPNTQYF.

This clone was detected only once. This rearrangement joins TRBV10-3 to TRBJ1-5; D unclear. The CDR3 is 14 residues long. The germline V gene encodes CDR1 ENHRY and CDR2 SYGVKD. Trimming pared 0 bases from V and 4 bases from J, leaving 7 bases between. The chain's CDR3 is CAISESMWNQPQHF. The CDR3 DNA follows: TGTGCCATCAGTGAGTCGATGTGGAATCAGCCCCAGCATTTT.

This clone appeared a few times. The CDR3 reads CASTPDRTAYEQYF. CDR3 bases: TGTGCCAGCACCCCGGACAGGACGGCCTACGAGCAGTACTTC. The genes are TRBV7-2 and TRBJ2-7; 7 nucleotides match TRBD1. The CDR3 runs 14 residues. With 7 bases clipped from V and 2 bases from J, the junction kept 8 bases outside the gene matches. Per germline, CDR1 SGHTA and CDR2 FQGNSA.

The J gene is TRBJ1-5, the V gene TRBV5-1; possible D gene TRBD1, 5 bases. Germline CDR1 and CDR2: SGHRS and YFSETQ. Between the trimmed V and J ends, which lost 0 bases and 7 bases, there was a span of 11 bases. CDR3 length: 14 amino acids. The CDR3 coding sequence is TGCGCCAGCAGCTTGGGCAGGGAAGGCCAGCCCCAGCATTTT. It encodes CASSLGREGQPQHF.

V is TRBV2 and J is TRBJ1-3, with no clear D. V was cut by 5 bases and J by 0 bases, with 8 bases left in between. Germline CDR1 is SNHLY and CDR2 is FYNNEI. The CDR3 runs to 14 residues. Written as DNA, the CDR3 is TGTGCCAGCAGTCTAGAAGGCTCTGGAAACACCATATATTTT. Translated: CASSLEGSGNTIYF.

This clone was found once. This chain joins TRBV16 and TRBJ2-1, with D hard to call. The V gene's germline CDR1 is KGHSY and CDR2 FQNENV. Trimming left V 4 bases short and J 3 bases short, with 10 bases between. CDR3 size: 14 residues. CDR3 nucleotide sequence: TGTGCCAGCAGCCCCCGGGCGTTCTACAATGAGCAGTTCTTC. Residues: CASSPRAFYNEQFF. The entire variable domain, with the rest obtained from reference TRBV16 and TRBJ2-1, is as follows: GEEVAQTPKHLVRGEGQKAKLYCAPIKGHSYVFWYQQVLKNEFKFLISFQNENVFDETGMPKERFSAKCLPNSPCSLEIQATKLEDSAVYFCASSPRAFYNEQFFGPGTRLTVL.

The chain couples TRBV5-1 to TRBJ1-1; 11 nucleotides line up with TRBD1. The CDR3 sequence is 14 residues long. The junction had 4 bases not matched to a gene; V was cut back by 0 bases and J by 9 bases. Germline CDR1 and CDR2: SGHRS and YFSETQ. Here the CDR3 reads CASSLERTGGQAFF. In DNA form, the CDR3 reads TGCGCCAGCAGCTTGGAAAGGACAGGGGGCCAAGCTTTCTTT.

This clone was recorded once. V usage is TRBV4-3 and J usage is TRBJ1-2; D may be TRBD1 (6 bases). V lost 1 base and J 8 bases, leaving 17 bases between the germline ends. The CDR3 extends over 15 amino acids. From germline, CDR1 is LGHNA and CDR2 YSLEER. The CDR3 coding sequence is TGCGCCAGCAGCCAAGTACCCCCTGGGGGACAAGGCTACACCTTC. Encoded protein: CASSQVPPGGQGYTF.

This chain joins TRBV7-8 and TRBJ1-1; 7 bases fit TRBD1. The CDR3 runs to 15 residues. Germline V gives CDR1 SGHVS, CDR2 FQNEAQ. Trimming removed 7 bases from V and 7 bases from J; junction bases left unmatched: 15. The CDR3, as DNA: TGTGCCAGCATCCCACGGCCGGGACAGAGGGGTGAAGCTTTCTTT. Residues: CASIPRPGQRGEAFF.

The CDR3 sequence: CASTLPGAQGEQFF. Written as DNA, the CDR3 is TGTGCCAGCACCCTCCCTGGGGCCCAGGGTGAGCAGTTCTTC. This chain joins TRBV28 and TRBJ2-1; tentative D call: TRBD1 (5 bases). This CDR3 region has 14 residues. Trimming took 7 bases from V and 9 from J, leaving 19 bases between them. CDR1 and CDR2 (germline): MDHEN, SYDVKM.

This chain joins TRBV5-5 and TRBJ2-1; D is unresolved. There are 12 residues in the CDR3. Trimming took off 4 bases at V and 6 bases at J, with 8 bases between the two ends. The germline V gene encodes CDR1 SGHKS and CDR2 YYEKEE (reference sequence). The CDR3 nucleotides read TGTGCCAGCAGCCCCTGGGGCAATGAGCAGTTCTTC. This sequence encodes CASSPWGNEQFF.

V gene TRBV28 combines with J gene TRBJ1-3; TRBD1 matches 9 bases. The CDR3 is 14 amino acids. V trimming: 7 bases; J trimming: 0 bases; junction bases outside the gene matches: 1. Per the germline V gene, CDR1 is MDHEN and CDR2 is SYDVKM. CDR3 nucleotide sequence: TGTGCCAGCACGACAGGGGGCTCTGGAAACACCATATATTTT. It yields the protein CASTTGGSGNTIYF.